A single sample gave rise to the 18 T cell receptor beta chains below, sequenced in a study of Ad26.COV2.S vaccination and SARS-CoV-2 variants. Treatment: around 19 received Ad26.COV2.S at low or high dose, single or two shots; five or six received placebo; per-sample allocation not given. Sampling was performed 63 days after the first vaccine or placebo injection. Generated by immunoSEQ multiplex PCR, the TCRdb table keeps only in-frame clones and is missing some. The data hold about 320,000 clones, with around 84% observed a single time. The starting material was peripheral blood, obtained in a trial of Ad26.COV2.S vaccine versus placebo. The receptor source for this set is a person aged 18-65 years who received the Ad26.COV2.S COVID-19 vaccine or a placebo.

The V and J genes are TRBV7-8 and TRBJ1-5, with TRBD1 matching 8 bases. Looked up from germline, CDR1 is SGHVS and CDR2 is FQNEAQ. Trimming at V came to 5 bases and at J to 12 bases, leaving 9 bases not matched to a gene. The CDR3 loop spans 13 amino acids. CDR3 DNA sequence: TGTGCCAGCAGCGCTGAAGCCGGGACAGGCCAGCATTTT. Its protein product is CASSAEAGTGQHF.

The rearrangement uses TRBV7-9 and TRBJ2-7; D is unresolved. CDR3 length equals 16 residues. The germline V gene has CDR1 SEHNR and CDR2 FQNEAQ (reference sequence). Trimming shortened V by 2 bases and J by 0 bases, and 14 bases separated the two germline ends. CDR3 DNA sequence: TGTGCCAGCAGCTTACGTAAGACCTTAAGCTCCTACGAGCAGTACTTC. This codes for CASSLRKTLSSYEQYF.

J is TRBJ2-7 and V is TRBV6-5; TRBD1 aligns across 9 bases. The CDR3 extends over 14 amino acids. With 4 bases clipped from V and 3 bases from J, the junction kept 4 bases outside the gene matches. The germline gives CDR1 MNHEY, CDR2 SVGAGI. This chain's CDR3 is CASSFQDRGYEQYF. The CDR3 DNA reads as TGTGCCAGCAGTTTTCAGGACAGGGGCTACGAGCAGTACTTC.

The chain uses TRBV10-3 and TRBJ2-5; TRBD2 might be the D (5 bases). Trimming pared 6 bases from V and 3 bases from J, leaving 8 bases between. The CDR3 runs to 12 residues. Per germline, CDR1 ENHRY and CDR2 SYGVKD. The CDR3, as DNA: TGTGCCATCAGGGACTCCGAAGAGACCCAGTACTTC. It translates to CAIRDSEETQYF.

V is TRBV7-9 and J is TRBJ1-3, with D maybe TRBD1 (6 bases). Trimming took 2 bases from V and 1 from J, leaving 15 bases between them. The CDR3 has 17 amino acids. Germline V gene data show CDR1 as SEHNR and CDR2 as FQNEAQ (reference sequence). CDR3 loop: CASSLSLGAQSGNTIYF. Here the CDR3 DNA reads TGTGCCAGCAGCTTAAGTTTGGGGGCGCAGTCTGGAAACACCATATATTTT.

The genes are TRBV5-4 and TRBJ1-1; no clear D gene. The CDR3 is 13 amino acids. The germline CDR1 and CDR2 sequences are SGHNT and YYREEE (reference sequence). V was trimmed by 4 bases and J by 6 bases, leaving 13 bases between them. DNA for the CDR3: TGTGCCAGCAGCCGACCCCAATCAGCTGAAGCTTTCTTT. Encoded protein: CASSRPQSAEAFF.

The CDR3 DNA is TGTGCCAGCAGCCTGGGGCGAAAAGGAGGCCGCACAGATACGCAGTATTTT. It translates to CASSLGRKGGRTDTQYF. The chain couples TRBV11-2 to TRBJ2-3; D tentatively fits TRBD1 or TRBD2 (5 bases each). The CDR3 loop spans 17 amino acids. V shed 5 bases and J shed 1 base, with 19 bases lying between them. CDR1 is SGHAT, CDR2 FQNNGV, per germline.

V usage is TRBV6-5 and J usage is TRBJ2-5; perhaps TRBD1 as D (6 bases). Deletions cut 0 bases from V and 4 bases from J, with 12 bases between. CDR3 length equals 15 residues. The germline V gene encodes CDR1 MNHEY and CDR2 SVGAGI. The CDR3 DNA follows: TGTGCCAGCAGTTACTCGGGACATGATGGAGAGACCCAGTACTTC. Its translation is CASSYSGHDGETQYF.

This clone was detected only a few times. V gene TRBV5-1 combines with J gene TRBJ2-7, with D hard to call. In germline, CDR1 is SGHRS, CDR2 YFSETQ. Deletions cut 4 bases from V and 3 bases from J, with 20 bases between. The CDR3 is made up of 16 amino acids. The CDR3 is CASSLSGRKGSYEQYF. The DNA for the CDR3 is TGCGCCAGCAGCCTGTCCGGCAGAAAAGGCAGCTACGAGCAGTACTTC. The whole variable domain, remainder taken from reference TRBV5-1 and TRBJ2-7, is KAGVTQTPRYLIKTRGQQVTLSCSPISGHRSVSWYQQTPGQGLQFLFEYFSETQRNKGNFPGRFSGRQFSNSRSEMNVSTLELGDSALYLCASSLSGRKGSYEQYFGPGTRLTVT.

This clone was seen a handful of times. V and J are TRBV10-3 and TRBJ2-2, with TRBD1 as a possible D gene (6 bases). The CDR3 consists of 14 residues. Trimming shortened V by 3 bases and J by 7 bases, and 12 bases separated the two germline ends. The germline V gene has CDR1 ENHRY and CDR2 SYGVKD. In DNA, the CDR3 is TGTGCCATCAGTGAACGGACAGAGGGCGGGGAGCTGTTTTTT. Encoded protein: CAISERTEGGELFF.

This chain links TRBV10-3 with TRBJ2-1; D is unresolved. Germline V gene sequence: CDR1 ENHRY, CDR2 SYGVKD. This CDR3 contains 14 residues. The ends were cut back, 0 bases at V and 5 bases at J, with 8 bases in the middle. The CDR3 spells CAISESYSNNEQFF. The CDR3 coding sequence is TGTGCCATCAGTGAGTCTTACAGCAACAATGAGCAGTTCTTC.

The gene calls are TRBV25-1 and TRBJ1-1; D uncertain. The CDR3 runs to 15 residues. The V end was cut by 4 bases, the J end by 3 bases, with 15 bases between. Germline lookup yields CDR1 MGHDK and CDR2 SYGVNS. The CDR3 sequence is CASSGRLGRDTEAFF. The CDR3 coding sequence is TGTGCCAGCAGTGGCCGACTGGGCCGCGACACTGAAGCTTTCTTT.

The chain recombines TRBV5-6 with TRBJ1-2; 12 nucleotides match TRBD1. From germline, CDR1 is SGHDT and CDR2 YYEEEE. The CDR3 consists of 17 residues. Trimming took 4 bases from V and 7 from J; bases not matched to a gene: 14. CDR3 sequence reads: CASSLPTRDRGLGGYTF. The CDR3 DNA reads TGTGCCAGCAGCCTTCCGACCCGGGACAGGGGGCTAGGTGGCTACACCTTC.

This clone was seen once. V usage is TRBV6-2 or TRBV6-3 and J usage is TRBJ2-7; D is uncertain. There are 12 residues in the CDR3. Germline V gives CDR1 MNHEY, CDR2 SVGEGT. The V end was cut by 6 bases, the J end by 0 bases, with 6 bases between. The CDR3 nucleotides read TGTGCCAGCAGCGTTAACTCCTACGAGCAGTACTTC. This gives the protein CASSVNSYEQYF.

The rearrangement links TRBV6-2 or TRBV6-3 to TRBJ2-5; 15 nucleotides match TRBD2. The ends lost 6 bases at V and 5 bases at J; junction bases unmatched: 16. From germline, CDR1 is MNHEY and CDR2 SVGEGT. This CDR3 spans 19 amino acids. As DNA, the CDR3 is TGTGCCAGCAGCGCCCTAAGGGGACTAGCGGGGGGTAGTCGGGAGACCCAGTACTTC. Its protein is CASSALRGLAGGSRETQYF.

This clone came up a few times. The chain has TRBV20-1 and TRBJ2-1; D possibly corresponds to TRBD1 (5 bases). V dropped 5 bases and J dropped 12 bases, with 14 bases sitting between them. The CDR3 has 11 residues. CDR1 and CDR2 (germline): DFQATT, SNEGSKA (reference sequence). The CDR3 region is CSAGHRGGQFF. As DNA, the CDR3 is TGCAGTGCTGGACACCGTGGTGGGCAGTTCTTC.

This sequence joins TRBV19 and TRBJ2-5; D may be TRBD2 (5 bases). V dropped 3 bases and J dropped 5 bases, with 13 bases sitting between them. CDR3 length: 14 residues. Germline V gene data show CDR1 as LNHDA and CDR2 as SQIVND (reference sequence). CDR3 bases: TGTGCCAGTAGTATCGGGTGGACTTTGGAGACCCAGTACTTC. This codes for CASSIGWTLETQYF.

The chain couples TRBV10-3 to TRBJ1-4; maybe TRBD1 (5 bases). CDR1 is ENHRY and CDR2 is SYGVKD in the germline V gene. The CDR3 totals 12 residues. V was cut by 10 bases and J by 5 bases, with 11 bases left in between. The CDR3 nucleotides read TGTGCCACCAGGGACGGGAATGAAAAACTGTTTTTT. The encoded protein is CATRDGNEKLFF.